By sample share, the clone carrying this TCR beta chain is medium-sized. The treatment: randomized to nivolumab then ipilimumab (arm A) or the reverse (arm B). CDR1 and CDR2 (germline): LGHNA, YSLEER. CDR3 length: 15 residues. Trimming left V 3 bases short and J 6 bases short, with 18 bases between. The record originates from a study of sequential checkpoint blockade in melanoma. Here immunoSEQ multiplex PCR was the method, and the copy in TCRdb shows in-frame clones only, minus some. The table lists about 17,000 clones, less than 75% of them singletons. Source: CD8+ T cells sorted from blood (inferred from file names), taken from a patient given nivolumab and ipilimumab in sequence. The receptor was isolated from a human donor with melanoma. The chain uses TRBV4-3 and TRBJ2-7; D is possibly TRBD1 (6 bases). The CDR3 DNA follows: TGCGCCAGCAGCCAGTGGACATCAAGCAGGGGCGAGCAGTACTTC. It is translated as CASSQWTSSRGEQYF.